The sequence of this T cell receptor beta chain was determined in a study of blood T cell repertoires in COVID-19 (dated by TCRdb to the early 2020s). Study-level background: Collaborator samples came from the United States, Italy and Spain and covered acute and convalescent phases of COVID-19. Where available, HLA class I and class II types were obtained from metadata supplied by the sample provider rather than from assay-based typing. Samples came from the ongoing ImmuneRACE study (first 160 participants) plus 1,254 subjects from 6 global collaborators. The dataset comprised deeply sampled blood TCRbeta repertoires from subjects exposed to, actively infected with, or recovered from COVID-19. The material from the prospective study consisted of cDNA or gDNA derived from T cells, B-cell-depleted T cells, or PBMCs. Nearly every sample came with metadata listing a de-identified subject ID, COVID-19 status, age in years and sex. A freely available public database, intended as a resource for researchers studying the immune response to SARS-CoV-2, is where the repertoires were released.

TCRbeta CDR3 regions were amplified from genomic DNA using the immunoSEQ Assay, a bias-controlled multiplex PCR. On the authors' methods: Nucleated cell counts per sample were estimated from amplification of reference gene primers within the assay. To quantify the absolute abundance of each unique TCRbeta CDR3 rearrangement, sequence reads were collapsed and filtered. For each sample, productive Simpson clonality was calculated by taking the square root of Simpson's diversity index across productive rearrangements. Here the immuneACCESS table is served through TCRdb, limited to in-frame sequences with V and J called. Missing clones are a known gap in these copies; in checked studies unresolved V genes cover under half, and the rest lacks a known reason. V and J calls plus clone size are reproduced from that table; the DNA served to infer D and trimming. This sample lists 220,000 or so clones; roughly 83% were detected once. 1.3% of the sample rests with the top ten.

As concerns this clone: Its antigen is still unknown. The input lacks base qualities; no much larger clone sits a single base away.

Counted from cysteine to phenylalanine, this CDR3 has 16 amino acids. The entry retains the CDR3 DNA only, 48 bases that are in frame from base 1. The germline V end is reduced by 3 bases and the J end by 2 bases; junction bases left unmatched: 6. The CDR1 and CDR2 encoded by the germline V gene (reference sequence) are LNHDA and SQIVND. The paper's findings and limits, for the study overall: Clinical and demographic metadata were provided uncurated, with the amount varying by source and participant.

In the prospective study, participants were roughly 18 to 100 years old, resided in fewer than 25 geographic areas of the United States, and were enrolled through a virtual design. In the prospective study, cohorts were assigned on the basis of participant-reported clinical history obtained from a screening survey and a study questionnaire. Mobile phlebotomists in the prospective study collected whole blood, serum and a nasopharyngeal or oropharyngeal swab from every participant. Participants in the prospective study had the option to provide additional blood draws and questionnaires over an approximately 2-month period. Blood samples from the prospective study were shipped frozen or at room temperature prior to DNA extraction.

Sequencing used PBMCs or T cells enriched from blood (not recorded which). The source is a woman aged 40-49 years with acute COVID-19. The chain is encoded by TRBV19 joined to TRBJ1-5; 8 bases in between match TRBD1. The CDR3 reads as follows: CASSMAGGRGNQPQHF. The bases read TGTGCCAGTAGTATGGCAGGGGGCAGGGGCAATCAGCCCCAGCATTTT.